This passage covers 32 T cell receptor beta chains from one sample sequenced in a study of blood T cell repertoires in COVID-19. TCRdb keeps only in-frame clones here, not all; method: immunoSEQ multiplex PCR. The data contain 140,000 to 150,000 clones, around 87% of them singletons. Sequencing was done on a sample of PBMCs or T cells enriched from blood (not recorded which). The receptors originated from a woman aged 40 to 50 who had been exposed to COVID-19.

The chain employs TRBV9 and TRBJ2-6, with TRBD1 identical over 7 bases. The CDR3 covers 15 residues. CDR1 SGDLS and CDR2 YYNGEE come from the germline V gene. Unmatched junction bases numbered 0, after V lost 2 bases and J lost 1 base. DNA of the CDR3: TGTGCCAGCAGCGTGACAGGGTCTGGGGCCAACGTCCTGACTTTC. It codes for CASSVTGSGANVLTF.

The rearrangement links TRBV24-1 to TRBJ2-2; D call uncertain. Germline CDR1 KGHDR, CDR2 SFDVKD. The CDR3 is 14 residues long. The ends were cut back, 2 bases at V and 2 bases at J, with 5 bases in the middle. Written as DNA, the CDR3 is TGTGCCACCAGTGATTACAGAAACACCGGGGAGCTGTTTTTT. Encoded protein: CATSDYRNTGELFF.

The V call is TRBV21-1, the J call TRBJ2-7; the table assigns TRBD1, which was not confirmed against the DNA. TRBV21-1 is a pseudogene locus. The CDR3 is 16 residues long. The chain's CDR3 is CASSKFLDRGSYEQYF. The CDR3, as DNA: TGTGCCAGCAGCAAATTCTTGGACAGGGGCTCCTACGAGCAGTACTTC.

The genes are TRBV6-1 and TRBJ1-5, with 8 bases identical to TRBD1. Trimming at V came to 4 bases and at J to 2 bases, leaving 7 bases not matched to a gene. Germline loops: CDR1 MNHNS, CDR2 SASEGT. CDR3 length: 16 amino acids. The chain's CDR3 is CASSGTGIVGNQPQHF. The CDR3 nucleotides read TGTGCCAGCAGTGGGACAGGGATTGTGGGCAATCAGCCCCAGCATTTT.

The chain couples TRBV9 to TRBJ1-5; 11 bases fit TRBD1. Germline assignment: CDR1 SGDLS and CDR2 YYNGEE. The CDR3 contains 14 residues. The V segment lost 3 bases and the J segment 6 bases; nucleotides outside the gene matches: 2. CDR3 residues: CASSDGTGGQPQHF. DNA of the CDR3: TGTGCCAGCAGCGATGGGACAGGGGGTCAGCCCCAGCATTTT.

This clone was seen a single time. The chain recombines TRBV21-1 with TRBJ2-7; the DNA was not used to check the table's D call, TRBD1. TRBV21-1 is noted as a pseudogene. CDR3 size: 16 residues. The CDR3 nucleotides read TGTGCCAGCAGCAATAGGGACAGTTACGACGAGTACGAGCAGTACTTC. Its protein product is CASSNRDSYDEYEQYF.

J is TRBJ1-2 and V is TRBV7-2; D is perhaps TRBD1 (6 bases). Trimming shortened V by 1 base and J by 7 bases, and 16 bases separated the two germline ends. Germline V gene lookup returns CDR1 SGHTA and CDR2 FQGNSA. The CDR3 runs 15 residues. The CDR3 DNA sequence: TGTGCCAGCAGCTTAGTTAAACCAGGGGCGGCTGGCTACACCTTC. The encoded protein is CASSLVKPGAAGYTF.

This sequence joins TRBV6-2 or TRBV6-3 and TRBJ2-7; 10 bases are a match to TRBD2. Germline V lookup: CDR1 MNHEY, CDR2 SVGEGT. There are 16 residues in the CDR3. V was pared by 6 bases and J by 4 bases, with 12 bases of the junction left unmatched. The CDR3 protein is CASSSPASGRSYEQYF. The DNA for the CDR3 is TGTGCCAGCAGCAGTCCTGCTAGCGGGAGATCTTACGAGCAGTACTTC.

The rearrangement links TRBV7-3 to TRBJ2-2; 8 bases agree with TRBD1. The CDR3 length is 17 residues. Germline CDR1 is SGHTA and CDR2 is FQGTGA. With 2 bases clipped from V and 5 bases from J, the junction kept 10 bases outside the gene matches. The CDR3 nucleotides read TGTGCCAGCAGCTTATCCGGGACAGGAATAATAACCGGGGAGCTGTTTTTT. Its translation: CASSLSGTGIITGELFF.

The genes are TRBV10-3 and TRBJ1-1; the D is unclear. Per germline, CDR1 ENHRY and CDR2 SYGVKD. Deletions cut 6 bases from V and 4 bases from J, with 15 bases between. The CDR3 loop spans 14 amino acids. CDR3 protein: CAIRAEAGGTEAFF. The DNA of the CDR3 is TGTGCCATCAGAGCGGAGGCAGGAGGCACTGAAGCTTTCTTT.

CDR3 amino acids: CASRRAGPAAFRNQPQHF. CDR3 DNA: TGTGCCAGCAGACGTGCCGGGCCAGCGGCCTTCCGCAATCAGCCCCAGCATTTT. V usage is TRBV28 and J usage is TRBJ1-5; the D is unclear. The CDR3 consists of 18 residues. Between the trimmed V and J ends, which lost 6 bases and 2 bases, there was a span of 23 bases. Germline V gives CDR1 MDHEN, CDR2 SYDVKM.

The chain is built from TRBV5-1 and TRBJ2-1; D perhaps matches TRBD1 (5 bases). The V end was cut by 2 bases, the J end by 0 bases, with 12 bases between. The CDR3 is 16 residues long. The germline V gene has CDR1 SGHRS and CDR2 YFSETQ. The CDR3 bases are TGCGCCAGCAGCTTATCTCAGGGCAACTCCTACAATGAGCAGTTCTTC. Protein sequence: CASSLSQGNSYNEQFF.

This clone was recorded once. The chain links TRBV19 to TRBJ2-1; 7 bases agree with TRBD2. CDR1 LNHDA and CDR2 SQIVND come from the germline V gene (reference sequence). The CDR3 extends over 13 amino acids. Losses at the gene ends were 6 bases for V and 8 bases for J; bases not matched to a gene: 7. CDR3 residues: CASRVTGRDEQFF. The CDR3 DNA reads as TGTGCCAGTAGGGTTACGGGGAGGGATGAGCAGTTCTTC.

The gene calls are TRBV19 and TRBJ2-3; the D gene is possibly TRBD2 (5 bases). The CDR3 consists of 13 residues. Trimming removed 5 bases at V and 6 bases at J, with 12 bases between. Germline CDR1 LNHDA, CDR2 SQIVND (reference sequence). CDR3 residues: CASSVGLQDTQYF. DNA for the CDR3: TGTGCCAGTAGTGTTGGACTGCAGGATACGCAGTATTTT.

J is TRBJ2-1 and V is TRBV18; D is unclear. This CDR3 has 11 residues. Germline assignment: CDR1 KGHSH and CDR2 LQKENI. V gave up 5 bases and J gave up 8 bases, with 7 bases separating them. CDR3 protein: CASSEVDEQFF. The CDR3 region has the DNA TGTGCCAGCTCAGAGGTCGATGAGCAGTTCTTC.

V usage is TRBV6-5 and J usage is TRBJ2-7; TRBD1 matches 10 bases. This CDR3 is built from 16 residues. The germline V gene has CDR1 MNHEY and CDR2 SVGAGI. V lost 4 bases to trimming and J lost 4 bases; unmatched junction nucleotides: 10. For the CDR3, the DNA is TGTGCCAGCAGTTCAGTCTGGACAGGGGGGCATTACGAGCAGTACTTC. Amino acids: CASSSVWTGGHYEQYF.

The gene calls are TRBV27 and TRBJ1-6; D gene uncertain. V dropped 6 bases and J dropped 1 base, with 10 bases sitting between them. Germline CDR1 MNHEY, CDR2 SMNVEV (reference sequence). This CDR3 region has 15 residues. Written as DNA, the CDR3 is TGTGCCAGCAGGACTACAAGGTCCTATAATTCACCCCTCCACTTT. This sequence encodes CASRTTRSYNSPLHF.

This clone occurred a few times. The junction departs from the called germline gene at one end, perhaps through a read error. V gene TRBV3-1 (or the pseudogene TRBV3-2) combines with J gene TRBJ1-2; possibly TRBD1 for D (5 bases). In germline, CDR1 is LGHDT, CDR2 YNNKEL (reference sequence). The CDR3 runs to 16 residues. CDR3 sequence (DNA): TGTGCCAGCAGCGAAGAAGGGGCAGAACGTCGAGATGGCTACACCTTC. It encodes CASSEEGAERRDGYTF.

The V gene is TRBV19, the J gene TRBJ1-4, with TRBD1 identical over 11 bases. V shed 7 bases, J shed 11 bases, and the junction held 6 bases outside the gene matches. The CDR3 is 13 amino acids. In germline, CDR1 is LNHDA, CDR2 SQIVND (reference sequence). The CDR3 DNA follows: TGTGCCAGTACCGAAGGGGACAGGGGGAAACTGTTTTTT. It encodes CASTEGDRGKLFF.

V gene TRBV12-3 or TRBV12-4 combines with J gene TRBJ2-1; a possible D gene is TRBD1 (6 bases). Trimming took off 6 bases at V and 10 bases at J, with 10 bases between the two ends. This CDR3 region has 11 residues. The CDR3, as DNA: TGTGCCAGCAGACTAGGGGGAGAGCAGTTCTTC. It codes for CASRLGGEQFF.

The gene calls are TRBV9 and TRBJ1-1; 7 bases agree with TRBD1. Germline CDR1 is SGDLS and CDR2 is YYNGEE. J was trimmed by 0 bases and V by 3 bases; bases with no gene match: 8. The CDR3 has 16 residues. DNA for the CDR3: TGTGCCAGCAGCGGGGGGGACAGATACATGAACACTGAAGCTTTCTTT. It encodes CASSGGDRYMNTEAFF.

V usage is TRBV7-2 and J usage is TRBJ2-7; 7 nucleotides line up with TRBD2. Per the germline V gene, CDR1 is SGHTA and CDR2 is FQGNSA. V dropped 3 bases and J dropped 3; count of bases not matched to a gene: 11. The CDR3 length is 16 residues. This chain's CDR3 is CASSLSAGENGYEQYF. DNA for the CDR3: TGTGCCAGCAGCTTGTCTGCGGGAGAAAACGGCTACGAGCAGTACTTC.

This CDR3 is CASSYSGQGYNEQFF. In DNA form, the CDR3 reads TGTGCCAGCAGTTACAGTGGACAGGGATACAATGAGCAGTTCTTC. This rearrangement joins TRBV6-5 to TRBJ2-1, with TRBD1 identical over 8 bases. V trimming: 2 bases; J trimming: 4 bases; junction bases outside the gene matches: 4. The CDR3 is 15 amino acids. Germline CDR1 reads MNHEY; CDR2 reads SVGAGI.

The CDR3 coding sequence is TGCAGCGTCGTCAACGGGACAGGAACCTACAATGAGCAGTTCTTC. It specifies CSVVNGTGTYNEQFF. The chain uses TRBV29-1 and TRBJ2-1; TRBD1 aligns across 8 bases. The V gene end was trimmed by 6 bases and the J gene end by 2 bases; junction bases not matched to a gene: 9. The CDR3 spans 15 residues. CDR1 is SQVTM and CDR2 is ANQGSEA in the germline V gene.

The rearrangement links TRBV6-4 to TRBJ2-3; weak D call: TRBD2 (5 bases). Trimming cost V 5 bases and J 5 bases, with 17 bases left between them. The CDR3 extends over 15 amino acids. The germline V gene encodes CDR1 MRHNA and CDR2 SNTAGT. CDR3 residues: CASSLTNQKGDTQYF. CDR3 coding DNA: TGTGCCAGCAGTCTGACTAACCAAAAGGGAGATACGCAGTATTTT.

The V gene is TRBV5-1, the J gene TRBJ2-5; no firm D call. Trimming stripped 5 bases from V and 3 bases from J, with 11 bases between. The CDR3 is 13 residues long. Germline loops: CDR1 SGHRS, CDR2 YFSETQ. The DNA for the CDR3 is TGCGCCAGCAGGCCCGGTACCGAAGAGACCCAGTACTTC. Translation gives CASRPGTEETQYF.

This clone was observed a single time. The chain is built from TRBV7-6 and TRBJ1-5, with a possible D match to TRBD1 (5 bases). Germline-derived CDR1 and CDR2 are SGHVS and FNYEAQ. The CDR3 runs to 17 residues. V gave up 4 bases and J gave up 5 bases, with 21 bases separating them. CDR3 amino acids: CASSSTLGGGGDQPQHF. CDR3 DNA sequence: TGTGCCAGCAGCTCCACTCTGGGGGGGGGTGGCGATCAGCCCCAGCATTTT.

The chain couples TRBV7-9 to TRBJ2-7, with D possibly being TRBD2 (6 bases). V was cut by 4 bases and J by 6 bases, with 13 bases left in between. This CDR3 contains 13 residues. Germline V lookup: CDR1 SEHNR, CDR2 FQNEAQ (reference sequence). CDR3 bases: TGTGCCAGCAGCTCGCAGCAGGGAGGCGAGCAGTACTTC. Protein product: CASSSQQGGEQYF.

This chain uses TRBV24-1 with TRBJ1-1; 7 positions match TRBD1. The CDR3 has 15 amino acids. Germline loops: CDR1 KGHDR, CDR2 SFDVKD. Losses at the gene ends were 1 base for V and 1 base for J; bases not matched to a gene: 2. In nucleotides, the CDR3 is TGTGCCACCAGTGATTTTGGACAGGAGAACACTGAAGCTTTCTTT. Encoded protein: CATSDFGQENTEAFF.

This clone was recorded only once. CDR3 sequence (DNA): TGCGCCAGCAGCCAAGATCGGGACAGGGGCTCCTACAATGAGCAGTTCTTC. Protein product: CASSQDRDRGSYNEQFF. The V and J genes are TRBV4-1 and TRBJ2-1; TRBD1 agrees at 10 bases. Germline V lookup: CDR1 MGHRA, CDR2 YSYEKL. V shed 0 bases and J 0 bases; nucleotides not matched to a gene: 2. The CDR3 is 17 amino acids.

V gene TRBV5-6 combines with J gene TRBJ1-5; 8 bases align to TRBD1. The V and J ends lost 4 bases and 4 bases, in that order; junction bases with no gene match: 7. CDR3 length: 15 amino acids. The germline CDR1 and CDR2 sequences are SGHDT and YYEEEE. CDR3 in DNA: TGTGCCAGCAGCCGGCAAACAGGGGGAAATCAGCCCCAGCATTTT. It encodes CASSRQTGGNQPQHF.

This clone showed up just once. The chain employs TRBV19 and TRBJ2-1, with 10 bases lining up with TRBD1. V shed 3 bases, J shed 6 bases, and the junction held 8 bases outside the gene matches. This CDR3 region has 16 residues. Germline lookup yields CDR1 LNHDA and CDR2 SQIVND (reference sequence). Here the CDR3 reads CASSMTGGASSNEQFF. The DNA for the CDR3 is TGTGCCAGTAGTATGACAGGGGGCGCGAGTAGCAATGAGCAGTTCTTC. The complete variable domain, with remaining parts taken from reference TRBV19 and TRBJ2-1, reads DGGITQSPKYLFRKEGQNVTLSCEQNLNHDAMYWYRQDPGQGLRLIYYSQIVNDFQKGDIAEGYSVSREKKESFPLTVTSAQKNPTAFYLCASSMTGGASSNEQFFGPGTRLTVL.